Shown below are 22 T cell receptor beta chains from a single sample sequenced in a study of cytomegalovirus exposure and HLA in healthy donors. PCR employed 60 Vbeta and 13 Jbeta primers. Repertoires were generated with immunoSEQ multiplex PCR, while TCRdb's copy carries only in-frame clones and drops some. The profile covers approximately 160,000 clones, with 65% to 90% appearing a single time and roughly 2% taken by the ten largest. Material: PBMCs. The receptor source for this set is a human donor in good health.

The chain couples TRBV25-1 to TRBJ1-1, with TRBD1 identical over 7 bases. The J segment lost 4 bases and the V segment lost 9 bases, leaving 5 bases of the junction unmatched. The germline V gene encodes CDR1 MGHDK and CDR2 SYGVNS. CDR3 length: 12 amino acids. CDR3 region: CASTGAVTEAFF. The CDR3 DNA reads as TGTGCCAGTACAGGGGCTGTCACTGAAGCTTTCTTT.

This sequence joins TRBV10-3 and TRBJ2-5; TRBD1 matches 7 bases. The CDR3 extends over 13 amino acids. Germline CDR1 is ENHRY and CDR2 is SYGVKD. After removal of 6 bases from V and 2 bases from J, the junction contained 3 bases not matched to a gene. The DNA for the CDR3 is TGTGCCATCAGGGGGACAGAACAAGAGACCCAGTACTTC. As protein: CAIRGTEQETQYF.

This chain connects TRBV4-1 to TRBJ2-7; TRBD1 might be the D (5 bases). Trimming removed 0 bases from V and 1 base from J, with 10 bases in between. Germline V lookup: CDR1 MGHRA, CDR2 YSYEKL. This CDR3 spans 15 amino acids. In DNA, the CDR3 is TGCGCCAGCAGCCAAGATTTTGACAGTTCCTACGAGCAGTACTTC. Its translation is CASSQDFDSSYEQYF.

The chain carries TRBV18 and TRBJ2-3; no reliable D call. V gave up 5 bases and J gave up 6 bases, with 9 bases separating them. Germline CDR1 and CDR2: KGHSH and LQKENI. The CDR3 has 12 amino acids. This CDR3 is CASSGPEDTQYF. In nucleotides, the CDR3 is TGTGCCAGCTCAGGGCCCGAGGATACGCAGTATTTT. The whole variable domain, filled in from reference TRBV18 and TRBJ2-3, reads NAGVMQNPRHLVRRRGQEARLRCSPMKGHSHVYWYRQLPEEGLKFMVYLQKENIIDESGMPKERFSAEFPKEGPSILRIQQVVRGDSAAYFCASSGPEDTQYFGPGTRLTVL.

The J gene is TRBJ2-7, the V gene TRBV7-9, with D unclear. Germline values: CDR1 SEHNR, CDR2 FQNEAQ (reference sequence). This CDR3 has 13 amino acids. V was trimmed by 3 bases and J by 0 bases, leaving 6 bases between them. The CDR3 DNA reads TGTGCCAGCAGCTTTCCCAGCTCCTACGAGCAGTACTTC. Its translation: CASSFPSSYEQYF.

This chain joins TRBV19 and TRBJ1-1; D remains unclear. There are 13 residues in the CDR3. V was shortened by 8 bases and J by 1 base, with 11 bases between the two germline ends. The germline gives CDR1 LNHDA, CDR2 SQIVND (reference sequence). As DNA, the CDR3 is TGTGCCAGTTCCGGTGGGCCGAACACTGAAGCTTTCTTT. It yields the protein CASSGGPNTEAFF.

The chain is built from TRBV18 and TRBJ1-5; D call uncertain. Germline-derived CDR1 and CDR2 are KGHSH and LQKENI. The CDR3 is 15 residues long. The ends were cut back, 2 bases at V and 4 bases at J, with 12 bases in the middle. The CDR3: CASSPTVRSNQPQHF. DNA for the CDR3: TGTGCCAGCTCACCAACCGTCCGGTCGAATCAGCCCCAGCATTTT.

This clone has just one count. This chain connects TRBV6-5 to TRBJ2-7; TRBD1 aligns across 10 bases. The CDR3 spans 14 residues. CDR1 MNHEY and CDR2 SVGAGI come from the germline V gene. Losses at the gene ends were 5 bases for V and 2 bases for J; bases not matched to a gene: 3. The CDR3 DNA reads as TGTGCCAGCAGTGCCGGGACAGGGGCCTACGAGCAGTACTTC. This gives the protein CASSAGTGAYEQYF.

V is TRBV27 and J is TRBJ2-3; D is undetermined. Germline V gene sequence: CDR1 MNHEY, CDR2 SMNVEV (reference sequence). V shed 2 bases and J shed 2 bases, with 8 bases lying between them. This CDR3 has 14 residues. CDR3 DNA sequence: TGTGCCAGCAGTTTAGGTCCCTACACAGATACGCAGTATTTT. This encodes CASSLGPYTDTQYF.

This clone was counted only a few times. The V gene is TRBV6-5, the J gene TRBJ1-2; 7 bases align to TRBD1. CDR1 is MNHEY and CDR2 is SVGAGI in the germline V gene. CDR3 length equals 16 residues. The ends lost 2 bases at V and 5 bases at J; junction bases unmatched: 11. The CDR3 is CASSYPGGTASYGYTF. DNA for the CDR3: TGTGCCAGCAGTTACCCGGGAGGGACAGCTTCTTATGGCTACACCTTC.

V usage is TRBV7-9 and J usage is TRBJ1-5; D is uncertain. Per the germline V gene, CDR1 is SEHNR and CDR2 is FQNEAQ (reference sequence). Trimming cost V 0 bases and J 4 bases, with 4 bases left between them. This CDR3 has 13 residues. The CDR3: CASSLALNQPQHF. DNA for the CDR3: TGTGCCAGCAGCTTAGCCTTAAATCAGCCCCAGCATTTT.

The chain uses TRBV6-5 and TRBJ1-5, with a possible D match to TRBD1 (6 bases). Trimming left V 1 base short and J 3 bases short, with 7 bases between. CDR1 and CDR2 (germline): MNHEY, SVGAGI. The CDR3 runs to 14 residues. The CDR3 region has the DNA TGTGCCAGCAGTTACTGGACAGACAATCAGCCCCAGCATTTT. Protein: CASSYWTDNQPQHF.

CDR3 bases: TGCGCCAGCAGCCGCCGGACGGGGGAGAGAGAAAAACTGTTTTTT. Amino acids: CASSRRTGEREKLFF. The chain joins TRBV5-1 to TRBJ1-4, with TRBD1 as a possible D gene (5 bases). The CDR3 consists of 15 residues. The V and J ends lost 4 bases and 8 bases respectively, with 18 bases between them. Germline CDR1 and CDR2: SGHRS and YFSETQ.

V usage is TRBV19 and J usage is TRBJ1-1; TRBD1 might be the D (6 bases). Looked up from germline, CDR1 is LNHDA and CDR2 is SQIVND (reference sequence). The CDR3 spans 14 residues. Trimming removed 7 bases at V and 0 bases at J, with 12 bases between. CDR3 in amino acids: CASTLTGLNTEAFF. For the CDR3, the DNA is TGTGCCAGTACCCTGACAGGACTGAACACTGAAGCTTTCTTT.

The chain is built from TRBV28 and TRBJ2-5, with 7 bases lining up with TRBD2. The length of the CDR3 is 13 residues. Germline CDR1 is MDHEN and CDR2 is SYDVKM. The V gene end was trimmed by 8 bases and the J gene end by 5 bases; junction bases not matched to a gene: 8. The CDR3, as DNA: TGTGCCAGCGTGGGGGGGGATGGGGAGACCCAGTACTTC. Translated, it gives CASVGGDGETQYF.

V usage is TRBV7-2 and J usage is TRBJ2-6; TRBD1 is a possible D gene (6 bases). Germline V CDR1 and CDR2: SGHTA, FQGNSA. Deletions cut 8 bases from V and 0 bases from J, with 20 bases between. The CDR3 contains 18 residues. CDR3 sequence reads: CASPKRPGAISGANVLTF. The CDR3 DNA follows: TGTGCCAGCCCCAAACGCCCAGGGGCGATCTCTGGGGCCAACGTCCTGACTTTC.

The chain carries TRBV5-1 and TRBJ1-1, with a weak D call TRBD1 (6 bases). This CDR3 region has 14 residues. Trimming shortened V by 2 bases and J by 1 base, and 9 bases separated the two germline ends. Germline V CDR1 and CDR2: SGHRS, YFSETQ. CDR3 loop: CASSFRQENTEAFF. CDR3 coding DNA: TGCGCCAGCAGCTTCCGACAGGAGAACACTGAAGCTTTCTTT.

In nucleotides, the CDR3 is TGTGCCAGCAGTGAGTGGGGGGGTGCAGATACGCAGTATTTT. Protein product: CASSEWGGADTQYF. The genes are TRBV6-4 and TRBJ2-3, with 7 bases matching TRBD2. The J segment lost 4 bases and the V segment lost 3 bases, leaving 4 bases of the junction unmatched. Germline V lookup: CDR1 MRHNA, CDR2 SNTAGT. This CDR3 spans 14 amino acids.

This sequence joins TRBV7-9 and TRBJ1-1; a possible D gene is TRBD1 (6 bases). Germline assignment: CDR1 SEHNR and CDR2 FQNEAQ (reference sequence). The CDR3 has 16 amino acids. Between the trimmed V and J ends, which lost 4 bases and 0 bases, there was a span of 15 bases. The CDR3 reads CASSSLGGQMNTEAFF. The DNA of the CDR3 is TGTGCCAGCAGCTCCCTGGGGGGGCAGATGAACACTGAAGCTTTCTTT.

This chain connects TRBV7-9 to TRBJ1-1; TRBD1 is a possible D gene (6 bases). The CDR3 length is 13 residues. In germline, CDR1 is SEHNR, CDR2 FQNEAQ (reference sequence). V lost 2 bases and J lost 7, with 11 bases in between. CDR3 residues: CASSLWGRLEAFF. The CDR3 bases are TGTGCCAGCAGCTTATGGGGGCGGCTTGAAGCTTTCTTT.

This clone has a handful of counts. The V call is TRBV5-6, the J call TRBJ2-2; D may be TRBD2 (5 bases). The CDR3 has 14 residues. Germline CDR1 is SGHDT and CDR2 is YYEEEE. Between the trimmed V and J ends, which lost 1 base and 2 bases, there was a span of 6 bases. CDR3 residues: CASSLLANTGELFF. DNA for the CDR3: TGTGCCAGCAGCTTGCTAGCCAACACCGGGGAGCTGTTTTTT. The full variable domain, its missing parts supplied by reference TRBV5-6 and TRBJ2-2, is DAGVTQSPTHLIKTRGQQVTLRCSPKSGHDTVSWYQQALGQGPQFIFQYYEEEERQRGNFPDRFSGHQFPNYSSELNVNALLLGDSALYLCASSLLANTGELFFGEGSRLTVL.

CDR3 in amino acids: CSVLPTGGGNTIYF. As DNA, the CDR3 is TGCAGCGTTCTCCCGACAGGTGGGGGAAACACCATATATTTT. This chain uses TRBV29-1 with TRBJ1-3; perhaps TRBD1 as D (6 bases). CDR1 SQVTM and CDR2 ANQGSEA come from the germline V gene. Deletions cut 5 bases from V and 4 bases from J, with 15 bases between. This CDR3 is built from 14 residues.